The entry that follows covers one T cell receptor beta chain sequence. The source of the sample is a study of blood T cell repertoires in COVID-19. Across the study: Researchers got acute and convalescent COVID-19 samples from the United States, Italy and Spain. The cDNA or gDNA used as material had been derived from T cells, B-cell-depleted T cells, or PBMCs.

Per the authors' pipeline: How many nucleated cells were present was estimated from reference gene primer amplification. Method: immunoSEQ multiplex PCR; TCRdb's copy keeps in-frame clones and lacks some. D and trimming come from the DNA, and the V and J calls and clone size come from that table. Seen here are 190,000 or so clones, roughly nine tenths observed once, and the top ten hold approximately 7%. Sequences were obtained from peripheral blood. This sequence was found in a man aged 35 to 55 with acute or convalescent COVID-19.

CDR3 amino acids: CASSADRGGTEAFF. DNA of the CDR3: TGTGCCAGCAGTGCTGACAGGGGAGGCACTGAAGCTTTCTTT. This chain joins TRBV2 and TRBJ1-1, with 8 positions matching TRBD1. CDR1 and CDR2 (germline): SNHLY, FYNNEI. Unmatched junction bases numbered 5, after V lost 4 bases and J lost 4 bases. The CDR3 length is 14 residues. Full variable domain (missing parts from reference TRBV2 and TRBJ1-1): EPEVTQTPSHQVTQMGQEVILRCVPISNHLYFYWYRQILGQKVEFLVSFYNNEISEKSEIFDDQFSVERPDGSNFTLKIRSTKLEDSAMYFCASSADRGGTEAFFGQGTRLTVV.